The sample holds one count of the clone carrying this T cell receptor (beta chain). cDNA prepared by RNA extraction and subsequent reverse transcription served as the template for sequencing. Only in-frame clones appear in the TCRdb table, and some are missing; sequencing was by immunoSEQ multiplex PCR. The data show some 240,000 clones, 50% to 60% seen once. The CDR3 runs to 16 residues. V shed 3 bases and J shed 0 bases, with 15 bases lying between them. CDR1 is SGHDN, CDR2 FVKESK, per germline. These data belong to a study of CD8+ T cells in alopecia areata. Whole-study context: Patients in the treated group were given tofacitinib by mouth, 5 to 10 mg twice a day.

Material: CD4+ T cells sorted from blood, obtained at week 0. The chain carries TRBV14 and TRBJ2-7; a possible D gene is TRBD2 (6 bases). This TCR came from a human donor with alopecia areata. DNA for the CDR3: TGTGCCAGCAGCCAGCGGGCAGGGACTTACTCCTACGAGCAGTACTTC. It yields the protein CASSQRAGTYSYEQYF.